Listed below are T cell receptor beta chains from one sample, sequenced in a study of shared clonotypes between healthy human individuals. Profiling relied on immunoSEQ multiplex PCR, and the TCRdb table lists in-frame clones only, not all of them. The sample has about 2.3 million clones, over 90% seen once; the top ten hold under 0.45%. The specimen sequenced was naive CD4+ T cells from PBMCs. Receptors were obtained from a man between 18 and 35 years old in good health. Some clones in this sample may be carry-over from other donors' samples. CDR3s include the opening cysteine and the closing phenylalanine or tryptophan. D genes are given only for firm matches. For some rows the clone size is stated as once, few or many, or as a class when expanded; others skip it.

d_call j_call v_call clone_size cdr3_aa cdr3_nt
NA TRBJ1-4 TRBV7-2 NA CASSLAGGSEKLFF TGTGCCAGCAGCTTAGCGGGGGGCAGTGAAAAACTGTTTTTT
NA TRBJ2-3 TRBV4-1 NA CASSQDSGLSTDTQYF TGCGCCAGCAGCCAAGACTCAGGGCTTAGCACAGATACGCAGTATTTT
NA TRBJ2-1 TRBV15 NA CATSTRLGYNEQFF TGTGCCACCAGCACAAGACTGGGCTACAATGAGCAGTTCTTC
TRBD2 TRBJ2-1 TRBV7-2 NA CASSSGLALIYNEQFF TGTGCCAGCAGTTCGGGACTAGCTCTAATTTACAATGAGCAGTTCTTC
NA TRBJ2-7 TRBV28 once CASISSLNSYEQYF TGTGCCAGCATTTCCAGTCTAAACTCCTACGAGCAGTACTTC
NA TRBJ1-1 TRBV5-8 NA CASTELLTGDMNTEAFF TGTGCCAGCACCGAGCTTTTGACAGGCGATATGAACACTGAAGCTTTCTTT
NA TRBJ2-3 TRBV30 NA CAWMADTQYF TGTGCCTGGATGGCGGATACGCAGTATTTT
TRBD2 TRBJ2-7 TRBV5-1 NA CASSLWTSSSYEQYF TGCGCCAGCAGTCTTTGGACTAGCAGCTCCTACGAGCAGTACTTC
NA TRBJ2-1 TRBV5-1 once CASSRTGLSSPNEQFF TGCGCCAGCAGCAGAACGGGCCTGAGCTCCCCAAATGAGCAGTTCTTC
NA TRBJ1-4 TRBV7-9 NA CASSPLLVNEKLFF TGTGCCAGCAGCCCCCTTTTGGTGAATGAAAAACTGTTTTTT
NA TRBJ2-5 TRBV7-3 NA CASSLGHWETQYF TGTGCCAGCAGCCTTGGTCACTGGGAGACCCAGTACTTC
TRBD1 TRBJ1-2 TRBV6-1 NA CASSVQSERTGPYGYTF TGTGCCAGCAGTGTCCAATCTGAGAGGACAGGGCCCTATGGCTACACCTTC
TRBD2 TRBJ2-1 TRBV5-1 NA CASSLEPGGRYNEQFF TGCGCCAGCAGCTTGGAACCGGGAGGGCGGTACAATGAGCAGTTCTTC
TRBD1 TRBJ2-1 TRBV4-1 NA CASSQNRGPKDEQFF TGCGCCAGCAGCCAAAACAGGGGCCCGAAGGATGAGCAGTTCTTC
TRBD1 TRBJ1-2 TRBV6-1 NA CASSEARGGQFGRGGYTF TGTGCCAGCAGTGAAGCGCGAGGGGGACAGTTTGGGCGGGGTGGCTACACCTTC